Listed below are T cell receptor beta chains from one sample, sequenced in a study of blood T cell repertoires in COVID-19. This table comes from immunoSEQ multiplex PCR, and its TCRdb copy is limited to in-frame clones, with some not included. The sample comprises 120,000 or so clones, about 80% of which are singletons, and 3.5% to 4.5% rests with the top ten. Sequenced input: peripheral blood. These receptors were obtained from a woman aged 45-60 years with acute or convalescent COVID-19. Each CDR3 is given with its conserved first and last residue. A D gene is named only where the DNA matches it firmly. The size entry is marked missing in some rows and otherwise reads once, few, many or a size class.

d_call j_call clone_size v_call cdr3_aa cdr3_nt
TRBD1 TRBJ1-1 once TRBV3-1/TRBV3-2 CASSHGTDTEAFF TGTGCCAGCAGCCACGGGACAGACACTGAAGCTTTCTTT
TRBD2 TRBJ2-1 - TRBV6-5 CASISPSGVYNEQFF TGTGCCAGCATCAGTCCCAGCGGGGTCTACAATGAGCAGTTCTTC
- TRBJ1-2 - TRBV7-9 CASSLPGAAYGYTF TGTGCCAGCAGCTTACCAGGGGCTGCCTATGGCTACACCTTC
TRBD1 TRBJ1-4 - TRBV15 CATRTGGAGEKLFF TGTGCCACCCGAACAGGGGGCGCCGGTGAAAAACTGTTTTTT
- TRBJ1-1 - TRBV10-3 CAISDRTSKPGAFF TGTGCCATCAGTGACCGGACTTCGAAGCCGGGGGCTTTCTTT
- TRBJ1-5 - TRBV3-1/TRBV3-2 CASSRRENQPQHF TGTGCCAGCAGCCGGCGGGAGAATCAGCCCCAGCATTTT
- TRBJ2-1 - TRBV19 CASSPPPGLAGLGNEQFF TGTGCCAGTAGTCCACCCCCCGGGCTAGCCGGGTTGGGGAATGAGCAGTTCTTC
- TRBJ2-2 - TRBV3-1/TRBV3-2 CASSQVLWGGTNTGELFF TGTGCCAGCAGCCAAGTCCTATGGGGCGGGACGAACACCGGGGAGCTGTTTTTT
- TRBJ2-1 - TRBV5-1 CASSSDPSNTYNEQFF TGCGCCAGCAGCTCCGACCCTAGCAATACTTACAATGAGCAGTTCTTC
TRBD1 TRBJ2-7 - TRBV9 CASSESGGVEYEQYF TGTGCCAGCAGCGAGTCAGGGGGCGTGGAGTACGAGCAGTACTTC
TRBD1 TRBJ2-2 - TRBV2 CASGDDRVGGELFF TGTGCCAGCGGGGACGACAGGGTAGGCGGGGAGCTGTTTTTT
- TRBJ2-7 - TRBV9 CASSVASQAAYEQYF TGTGCCAGCAGCGTAGCGAGTCAGGCCGCCTACGAGCAGTACTTC
- TRBJ2-7 - TRBV2 CASKFLRGSYEQYF TGTGCCAGCAAGTTTCTGCGGGGCTCCTACGAGCAGTACTTC
- TRBJ2-7 - TRBV11-2 CASSLRTHNSYEQYF TGTGCCAGCAGCTTAAGGACTCATAACTCCTACGAGCAGTACTTC
- TRBJ1-1 - TRBV5-1 CASSLTSAADTEAFF TGCGCCAGCAGCTTGACGTCAGCCGCGGACACTGAAGCTTTCTTT
- TRBJ2-5 - TRBV6-5 CASRDGGRRTQYF TGTGCCAGCAGGGATGGGGGCAGGCGGACCCAGTACTTC
TRBD2 TRBJ2-3 - TRBV11-2 CASSPLGGADTQYF TGTGCCAGCAGTCCACTTGGGGGGGCAGATACGCAGTATTTT
TRBD1 TRBJ2-5 - TRBV9 CASSVAPTGYQETQYF TGTGCCAGCAGCGTGGCCCCGACAGGGTACCAAGAGACCCAGTACTTC
- TRBJ1-4 few TRBV2 CASRLETAEGKLFF TGTGCCAGCAGATTAGAGACTGCCGAGGGAAAACTGTTTTTT
- TRBJ2-7 - TRBV7-6 CASSLESGFSYEQYF TGTGCCAGCAGCTTAGAAAGCGGGTTCTCCTACGAGCAGTACTTC
- TRBJ1-2 - TRBV7-9 CASSAQAGDGYTF TGTGCCAGCTCCGCACAGGCGGGGGATGGCTACACCTTC
- TRBJ1-1 - TRBV7-3 CASSFGRNTEAFF TGTGCCAGCAGCTTTGGCAGGAACACTGAAGCTTTCTTT
TRBD2 TRBJ2-1 - TRBV14 CASSQDSGGQFF TGTGCCAGCAGCCAAGATTCGGGGGGGCAGTTCTTC
- TRBJ1-4 - TRBV13 CASSFRQSREKLFF TGTGCCAGCAGCTTCAGACAGTCCCGGGAAAAACTGTTTTTT
- TRBJ1-2 - TRBV6-5 CASRPGLNYGYTF TGTGCCAGCAGGCCAGGATTAAACTATGGCTACACCTTC
TRBD1 TRBJ2-3 once TRBV3-1/TRBV3-2 CASSQDLDRSDTQYF TGTGCCAGCAGCCAAGATCTGGACAGGTCAGATACGCAGTATTTT